This TCR beta chain is drawn from a study of OX40 agonist ivuxolimab in advanced cancers. Study results and limitations: Some nonresponders additionally presented with little normalized T-cell clonal expansion.

Trimming cost V 4 bases and J 2 bases; bases outside gene matches: 6. The CDR3 covers 15 residues. Germline V gene lookup returns CDR1 SGHDT and CDR2 YYEEEE. Of note for this clone: No antigen is known for it.

Measured with immunoSEQ multiplex PCR; TCRdb has only the in-frame clones, and not every one. The sample yields approximately 30,000 clones, roughly 90% seen once. Baseline was the first blood sampling point, followed by cycle 4 day 1 and cycle 7 day 1. The origin of this receptor is an adult with an advanced solid tumor such as melanoma, head and neck, liver or kidney cancer. The genes are TRBV5-6 and TRBJ1-5; 7 bases line up with TRBD1. Sequenced material: CD4+ or CD8+ T cells sorted from blood, taken in a trial of the OX40 agonist ivuxolimab. CDR3 protein: CASSLYRGGNQPQHF. DNA for the CDR3: TGTGCCAGCAGCCTTTACAGGGGTGGCAATCAGCCCCAGCATTTT. Based on the CDR3 plus reference TRBV5-6 and TRBJ1-5, the full variable domain is DAGVTQSPTHLIKTRGQQVTLRCSPKSGHDTVSWYQQALGQGPQFIFQYYEEEERQRGNFPDRFSGHQFPNYSSELNVNALLLGDSALYLCASSLYRGGNQPQHFGDGTRLSIL.